The 21 T cell receptor beta chains reported below all come from one sample, sequenced in a study of cytomegalovirus exposure and HLA in healthy donors. The PCR used 60 Vbeta and 13 Jbeta primers. Using immunoSEQ multiplex PCR, the repertoire was profiled, and TCRdb retains in-frame clones only, with some absent. Seen here are 120,000 or so clones, around 85% observed once, and the top ten hold 2% to 2.5%. Sequenced input: PBMCs. These receptors came from a man aged 30 to 45 in good health and CMV-seronegative.

V gene TRBV19 combines with J gene TRBJ2-5; 8 bases fit TRBD2. The CDR3 is made up of 20 amino acids. Per the germline V gene, CDR1 is LNHDA and CDR2 is SQIVND (reference sequence). CDR3: CAYKKLGGLQAGDLRETQYF. CDR3 nucleotide sequence: TGTGCTTATAAGAAATTAGGAGGGCTTCAAGCGGGAGACCTCAGGGAGACCCAGTACTTC.

This clone was observed a single time. The rearrangement joins TRBV10-3 to TRBJ2-5; D perhaps matches TRBD1 (6 bases). Trimming took 2 bases from V and 3 from J, leaving 10 bases between them. CDR1 and CDR2 from the germline V gene are ENHRY and SYGVKD. CDR3 size: 14 residues. The CDR3 nucleotides read TGTGCCATCAGTGAGGAGGACAGTGAAGAGACCCAGTACTTC. It translates to CAISEEDSEETQYF.

This clone was counted once. This rearrangement joins TRBV9 to TRBJ2-3; 8 bases line up with TRBD2. The CDR3 totals 15 residues. Germline V gene sequence: CDR1 SGDLS, CDR2 YYNGEE. V was pared by 3 bases and J by 0 bases, with 3 bases of the junction left unmatched. The DNA of the CDR3 is TGTGCCAGCAGCGCAGCGGGGGTTAGCACAGATACGCAGTATTTT. The encoded protein is CASSAAGVSTDTQYF.

The rearrangement uses TRBV28 and TRBJ2-7; TRBD1 aligns across 8 bases. V trimming: 3 bases; J trimming: 2 bases; junction bases outside the gene matches: 3. This CDR3 is 14 amino acids long. Germline lookup yields CDR1 MDHEN and CDR2 SYDVKM. The CDR3 reads CASSLVQGAYEQYF. The DNA for the CDR3 is TGTGCCAGCAGTTTGGTACAGGGGGCCTACGAGCAGTACTTC. The whole variable domain, filled in from reference TRBV28 and TRBJ2-7, reads DVKVTQSSRYLVKRTGEKVFLECVQDMDHENMFWYRQDPGLGLRLIYFSYDVKMKEKGDIPEGYSVSREKKERFSLILESASTNQTSMYLCASSLVQGAYEQYFGPGTRLTVT.

The sample holds a few counts of this clone. The chain employs TRBV28 and TRBJ1-4, with a weak D call TRBD1 (6 bases). Germline assignment: CDR1 MDHEN and CDR2 SYDVKM. V lost 3 bases and J 4 bases, leaving 9 bases between the germline ends. CDR3 length: 14 amino acids. The CDR3 spells CASSFGQLNEKLFF. DNA of the CDR3: TGTGCCAGCAGTTTTGGACAGCTTAATGAAAAACTGTTTTTT. Full variable domain (rest looked up from reference TRBV28 and TRBJ1-4): DVKVTQSSRYLVKRTGEKVFLECVQDMDHENMFWYRQDPGLGLRLIYFSYDVKMKEKGDIPEGYSVSREKKERFSLILESASTNQTSMYLCASSFGQLNEKLFFGSGTQLSVL.

The chain uses TRBV6-5 and TRBJ2-7; TRBD1 aligns across 7 bases. CDR1 MNHEY and CDR2 SVGAGI come from the germline V gene. Trimming took 6 bases from V and 1 from J; bases not matched to a gene: 9. This CDR3 has 15 residues. This CDR3 is CASRSRQGFSYEQYF. The CDR3 bases are TGTGCCAGCAGGTCTCGACAGGGATTTTCCTACGAGCAGTACTTC.

Only one count was recorded for this clone. The V and J genes are TRBV7-2 and TRBJ1-6, with 10 bases identical to TRBD1. With V trimmed by 1 base and J by 9 bases, 6 bases remained unmatched. Germline lookup yields CDR1 SGHTA and CDR2 FQGNSA. This CDR3 is built from 16 residues. The CDR3 spells CASSLGSGTGVSPLHF. The CDR3 DNA reads TGTGCCAGCAGCTTAGGATCCGGGACAGGGGTTTCACCCCTCCACTTT.

The J gene is TRBJ2-4, the V gene TRBV5-6; maybe TRBD2 (5 bases). The V end was cut by 4 bases, the J end by 5 bases, with 13 bases between. CDR3 length: 14 amino acids. CDR1 is SGHDT, CDR2 YYEEEE, per germline. CDR3 residues: CASSGDSRENIQYF. The CDR3 nucleotides read TGTGCCAGCAGCGGGGATTCGAGGGAAAACATTCAGTACTTC.

The chain couples TRBV28 to TRBJ2-7, with a weak D call TRBD1 (6 bases). The CDR3 totals 13 residues. V shed 6 bases and J shed 3 bases, with 12 bases lying between them. Per germline, CDR1 MDHEN and CDR2 SYDVKM. For the CDR3, the DNA is TGTGCCAGCAGACAAACAGGGTACTACGAGCAGTACTTC. Its translation is CASRQTGYYEQYF.

The chain recombines TRBV6-1 with TRBJ2-3, with 8 bases aligning to TRBD2. The V gene's germline CDR1 is MNHNS and CDR2 SASEGT. With 0 bases clipped from V and 7 bases from J, the junction kept 12 bases outside the gene matches. The CDR3 is 17 amino acids. The CDR3 is CASSEALGRGGVNTQYF. The CDR3 region has the DNA TGTGCCAGCAGTGAAGCGTTAGGACGGGGGGGAGTGAATACGCAGTATTTT.

The V call is TRBV9, the J call TRBJ2-2, with 9 bases identical to TRBD1. Germline trimming cut 4 bases from V and 4 bases from J; bases unmatched to any gene: 5. CDR1 and CDR2 (germline): SGDLS, YYNGEE. This CDR3 has 15 amino acids. The CDR3 here is CASSLGQGFTGELFF. CDR3 nucleotide sequence: TGTGCCAGCAGCCTGGGACAGGGATTCACCGGGGAGCTGTTTTTT.

This clone has more than one count but fewer than ten. The chain is built from TRBV9 and TRBJ1-1; TRBD1 might be the D (6 bases). The germline gives CDR1 SGDLS, CDR2 YYNGEE. V dropped 0 bases and J dropped 4 bases, with 13 bases sitting between them. The CDR3 covers 15 residues. Here the CDR3 DNA reads TGTGCCAGCAGCGTAGGAGGGACACCCAGCACTGAAGCTTTCTTT. It is translated as CASSVGGTPSTEAFF.

A few counts support this clone. The chain recombines TRBV7-2 with TRBJ2-2; D is perhaps TRBD1 (7 bases). This CDR3 spans 16 amino acids. Germline loops: CDR1 SGHTA, CDR2 FQGNSA. Trimming took off 5 bases at V and 4 bases at J, with 17 bases between the two ends. The DNA for the CDR3 is TGTGCCAGCAGCATCGGGGGAGCAGGGGGCACCGGGGAGCTGTTTTTT. Translation gives CASSIGGAGGTGELFF.

The sample holds one count of this clone. The chain links TRBV4-3 to TRBJ2-7; D gene unclear. The V gene lost 0 bases and the J gene lost 3 bases, with 12 bases spanning the gap. This CDR3 comprises 15 residues. From germline, CDR1 is LGHNA and CDR2 YSLEER. CDR3 amino acids: CASSQELMSGYEQYF. The CDR3 bases are TGCGCCAGCAGCCAAGAGCTCATGTCGGGCTACGAGCAGTACTTC.

CDR3 DNA sequence: TGTGCCAGCAGTGCCGGAACAGGATACGGCTACACCTTC. Its protein is CASSAGTGYGYTF. The chain recombines TRBV6-4 with TRBJ1-2; weak D call: TRBD1 (5 bases). The CDR3 extends over 13 amino acids. Trimming shortened V by 4 bases and J by 8 bases, and 14 bases separated the two germline ends. The V gene's germline CDR1 is MRHNA and CDR2 SNTAGT.

The gene calls are TRBV10-3 and TRBJ1-2; TRBD1 agrees at 9 bases. CDR3 length equals 12 residues. The V and J ends lost 2 bases and 10 bases, in that order; junction bases with no gene match: 2. Germline V gene sequence: CDR1 ENHRY, CDR2 SYGVKD. The CDR3 loop is CAISETGGPYTF. DNA for the CDR3: TGTGCCATCAGTGAGACAGGGGGCCCCTACACCTTC.

The rearrangement links TRBV29-1 to TRBJ2-3, with D maybe TRBD1 (6 bases). The CDR3 totals 13 residues. V gave up 3 bases and J gave up 0 bases, with 7 bases separating them. CDR1 and CDR2 from the germline V gene are SQVTM and ANQGSEA. Here the CDR3 DNA reads TGCAGCGTTGATAGGGGGAGCACAGATACGCAGTATTTT. This codes for CSVDRGSTDTQYF.

The CDR3: CASSARTGGFPASTDTQYF. CDR3 sequence (DNA): TGTGCCAGCAGCGCCCGGACAGGGGGCTTCCCAGCTAGCACAGATACGCAGTATTTT. The chain has TRBV5-6 and TRBJ2-3, with 11 nucleotides matching TRBD1. CDR3 length equals 19 residues. Trimming took 4 bases from V and 0 from J; bases not matched to a gene: 13. Per the germline V gene, CDR1 is SGHDT and CDR2 is YYEEEE.

The V gene is TRBV5-1, the J gene TRBJ1-1, with D maybe TRBD1 (6 bases). The CDR3 totals 13 residues. The germline CDR1 and CDR2 sequences are SGHRS and YFSETQ. Between the trimmed V and J ends, which lost 4 bases and 7 bases, there was a span of 14 bases. The CDR3 spells CASSEDSSDEAFF. As DNA, the CDR3 is TGCGCCAGCAGCGAGGACAGCAGCGATGAAGCTTTCTTT. Based on the CDR3 plus reference TRBV5-1 and TRBJ1-1, the full variable domain is KAGVTQTPRYLIKTRGQQVTLSCSPISGHRSVSWYQQTPGQGLQFLFEYFSETQRNKGNFPGRFSGRQFSNSRSEMNVSTLELGDSALYLCASSEDSSDEAFFGQGTRLTVV.

The genes are TRBV2 and TRBJ2-7; TRBD2 is a possible D gene (5 bases). Trimming pared 3 bases from V and 0 bases from J, leaving 15 bases between. The germline V gene has CDR1 SNHLY and CDR2 FYNNEI. The length of the CDR3 is 16 residues. This chain's CDR3 is CASSDLGSWGSYEQYF. In DNA form, the CDR3 reads TGTGCCAGCAGTGATCTTGGGAGTTGGGGCTCCTACGAGCAGTACTTC.

The chain is built from TRBV7-2 and TRBJ1-6; tentative D call: TRBD1 (5 bases). From germline, CDR1 is SGHTA and CDR2 FQGNSA. The V gene lost 5 bases and the J gene lost 9 bases, with 17 bases spanning the gap. This CDR3 has 15 residues. The CDR3 is CASSTTSGVGSPLHF. The CDR3 nucleotides are TGTGCCAGCAGCACGACCTCGGGGGTTGGTTCACCCCTCCACTTT. Variable domain in full (rest from reference TRBV7-2 and TRBJ1-6): GAGVSQSPSNKVTEKGKDVELRCDPISGHTALYWYRQSLGQGLEFLIYFQGNSAPDKSGLPSDRFSAERTGGSVSTLTIQRTQQEDSAVYLCASSTTSGVGSPLHFGNGTRLTVT.